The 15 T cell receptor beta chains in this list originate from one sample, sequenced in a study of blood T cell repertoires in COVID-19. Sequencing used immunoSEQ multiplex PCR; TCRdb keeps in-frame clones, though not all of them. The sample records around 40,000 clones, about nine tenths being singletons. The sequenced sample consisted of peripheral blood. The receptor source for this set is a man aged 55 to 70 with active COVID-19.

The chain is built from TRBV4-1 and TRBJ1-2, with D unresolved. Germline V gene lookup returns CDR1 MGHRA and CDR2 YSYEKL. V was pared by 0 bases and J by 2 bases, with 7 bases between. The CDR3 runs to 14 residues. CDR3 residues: CASSQEQTNYGYTF. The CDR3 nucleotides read TGCGCCAGCAGCCAAGAACAGACCAACTATGGCTACACCTTC.

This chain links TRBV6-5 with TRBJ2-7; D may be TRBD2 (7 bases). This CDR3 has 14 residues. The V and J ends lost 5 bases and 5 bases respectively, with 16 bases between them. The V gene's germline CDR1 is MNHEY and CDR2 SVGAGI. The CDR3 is CASSPQGGGDEQYF. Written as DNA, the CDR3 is TGTGCCAGCAGTCCCCAGGGCGGGGGCGACGAGCAGTACTTC.

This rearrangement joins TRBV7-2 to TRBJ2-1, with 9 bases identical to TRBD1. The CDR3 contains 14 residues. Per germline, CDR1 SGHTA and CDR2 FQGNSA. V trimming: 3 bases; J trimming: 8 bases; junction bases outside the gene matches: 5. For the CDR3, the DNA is TGTGCCAGCAGCTTGTCCCGGGACAGGGATGAGCAGTTCTTC. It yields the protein CASSLSRDRDEQFF.

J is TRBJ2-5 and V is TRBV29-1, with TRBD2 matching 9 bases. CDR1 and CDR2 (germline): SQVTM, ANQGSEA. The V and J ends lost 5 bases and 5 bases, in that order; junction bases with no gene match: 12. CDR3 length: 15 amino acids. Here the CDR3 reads CSVLGIAGVVETQYF. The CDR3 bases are TGCAGCGTTCTTGGGATAGCGGGAGTGGTGGAGACCCAGTACTTC.

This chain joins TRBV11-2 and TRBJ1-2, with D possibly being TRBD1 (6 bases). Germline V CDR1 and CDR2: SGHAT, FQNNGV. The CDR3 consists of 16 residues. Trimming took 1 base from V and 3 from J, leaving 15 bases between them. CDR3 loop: CASSLGLTGRDYGYTF. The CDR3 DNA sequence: TGTGCCAGCAGCTTAGGCCTGACAGGAAGGGACTATGGCTACACCTTC.

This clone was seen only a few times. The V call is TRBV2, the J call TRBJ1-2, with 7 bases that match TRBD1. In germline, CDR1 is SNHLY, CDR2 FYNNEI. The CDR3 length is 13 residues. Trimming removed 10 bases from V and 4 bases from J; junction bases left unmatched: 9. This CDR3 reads CAILGGASYGYTF. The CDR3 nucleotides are TGTGCCATCCTAGGGGGCGCCAGCTATGGCTACACCTTC.

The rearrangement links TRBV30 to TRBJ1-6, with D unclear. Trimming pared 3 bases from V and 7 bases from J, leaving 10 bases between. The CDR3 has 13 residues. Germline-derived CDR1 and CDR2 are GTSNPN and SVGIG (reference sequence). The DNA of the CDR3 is TGTGCCTGGAGACCCAGGATAAATTCACCCCTCCACTTT. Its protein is CAWRPRINSPLHF.

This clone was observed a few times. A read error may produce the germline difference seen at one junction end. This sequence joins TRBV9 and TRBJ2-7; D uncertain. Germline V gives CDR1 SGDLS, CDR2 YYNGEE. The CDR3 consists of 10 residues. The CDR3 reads CPTGTYEQYF. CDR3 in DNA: TGCCCGACGGGTACCTACGAGCAGTACTTC.

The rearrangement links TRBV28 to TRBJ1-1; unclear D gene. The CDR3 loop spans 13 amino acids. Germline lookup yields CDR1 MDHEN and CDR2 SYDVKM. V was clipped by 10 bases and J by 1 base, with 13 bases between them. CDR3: CATLNQENTEAFF. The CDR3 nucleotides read TGTGCCACCTTGAACCAGGAGAACACTGAAGCTTTCTTT.

The CDR3 spells CASSEEVTGELFF. Here the CDR3 DNA reads TGTGCCAGCAGTGAGGAGGTCACCGGGGAGCTGTTTTTT. The rearrangement uses TRBV2 and TRBJ2-2; D might be TRBD2 (5 bases). The CDR3 is made up of 13 amino acids. Trimming stripped 3 bases from V and 4 bases from J, with 6 bases between. Per germline, CDR1 SNHLY and CDR2 FYNNEI.

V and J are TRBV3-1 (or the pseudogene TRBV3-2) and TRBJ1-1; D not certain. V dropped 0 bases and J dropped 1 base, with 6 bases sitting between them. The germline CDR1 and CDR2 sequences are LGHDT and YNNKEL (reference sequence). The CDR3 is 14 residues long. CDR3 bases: TGTGCCAGCAGCCAAGACGCCGGGAACACTGAAGCTTTCTTT. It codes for CASSQDAGNTEAFF.

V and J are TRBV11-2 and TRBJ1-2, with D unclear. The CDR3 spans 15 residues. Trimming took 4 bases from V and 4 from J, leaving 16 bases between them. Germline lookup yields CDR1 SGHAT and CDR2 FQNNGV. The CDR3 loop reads CASSSLRSSGYGYTF. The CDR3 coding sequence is TGTGCCAGCAGCTCCCTGAGGAGTAGTGGCTATGGCTACACCTTC.

The CDR3 DNA reads as TGTGCCAGCTCACCTTCCCTAAAGATTTCGAATGAGCAGTTCTTC. It encodes CASSPSLKISNEQFF. This sequence joins TRBV18 and TRBJ2-1; D uncertain. There are 15 residues in the CDR3. Germline V gene lookup returns CDR1 KGHSH and CDR2 LQKENI. V lost 3 bases and J lost 7, with 16 bases in between.

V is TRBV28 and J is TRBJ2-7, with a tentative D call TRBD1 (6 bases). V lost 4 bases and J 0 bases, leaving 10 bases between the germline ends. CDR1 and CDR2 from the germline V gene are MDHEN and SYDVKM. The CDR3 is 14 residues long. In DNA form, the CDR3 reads TGTGCCAGCAGTTCCGGGACAACCTCCTACGAGCAGTACTTC. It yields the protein CASSSGTTSYEQYF. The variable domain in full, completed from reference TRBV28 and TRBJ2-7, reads DVKVTQSSRYLVKRTGEKVFLECVQDMDHENMFWYRQDPGLGLRLIYFSYDVKMKEKGDIPEGYSVSREKKERFSLILESASTNQTSMYLCASSSGTTSYEQYFGPGTRLTVT.

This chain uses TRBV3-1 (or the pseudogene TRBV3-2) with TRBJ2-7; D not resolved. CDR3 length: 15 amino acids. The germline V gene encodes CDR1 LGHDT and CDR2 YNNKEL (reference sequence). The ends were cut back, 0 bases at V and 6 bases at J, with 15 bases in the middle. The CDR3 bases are TGTGCCAGCAGCCAAGATACGTATTCCGCGCGCGAGCAGTACTTC. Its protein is CASSQDTYSAREQYF.